This record looks at one T cell receptor (beta chain) sequence and its context. Its recognized antigen is unknown. No qualities accompany the bases; no much larger clone lies one base away. TCR CDR3 regions were amplified from genomic DNA by multiplex PCR using the deep immunoSEQ assay. Extracted genomic DNA from each cell subset was distributed evenly across all wells of several immunoSEQ 96-well plates, and each plate was treated as a replicate. Each replicate PCR for sorted subsets received roughly 200 ng genomic DNA, equal to about 30,000 T cell genomes. Purified libraries were measured with a Qubit 3.0 fluorometer, size-checked on a Bioanalyzer 2100, and measured again with the KAPA Library Quantification kit. A separate single-read 150-cycle Illumina NextSeq 550 flow cell was used to sequence each immunoSEQ 96-well plate. Regarding the original processing steps: Because the immunoSEQ output held only junctional sequences and lacked quality scores, the filtering could not match the filtering applied to full-length reads. Sequences were annotated with PyIR, a Python wrapper for IgBLAST v1.9, using IMGT germline references to assign V/J genes and CDR3. Any read was removed if the V/J assignment was weak (E-value above 1e-6), the CDR3 was missing, or the read contained stop codons, out-of-frame junctions, or ambiguous translated residues. A V3J clonotype was defined by an identical inferred V gene, J gene, and CDR3 amino acid sequence. To compute the percentage overlap between repertoires, the number of shared unique clonotypes was divided by the size of the smaller repertoire. RTK rarefaction, the Chao1 estimator, and Recon v2.1 estimates of unobserved clonotypes were used to assess repertoire richness. Generation probabilities for all TCRbeta clonotypes obtained by the gDNA method from a handful of donors were computed using OLGA. TCRdb carries this immuneACCESS record with in-frame sequences only. Its versions omit some clonotypes, under half of them owing to an unresolved V gene in the studies checked, with the rest unexplained. That table is the source of V, J and clone size, and D and trimming were worked out from the DNA. The sample data list 2.3 million or so clones, and 85% to 95% of these were observed just once. Together, the top ten hold 0.39% of the sample.

This sample stems from a study of shared clonotypes between healthy human individuals (dated by TCRdb to the early 2020s). Regarding the research as a whole: A few men and a couple of women, aged 18 to 49 years, made up the cohort. Per donor, three plates each were used for CD4 naive and CD4 memory, two for CD8 naive, and one for CD8 memory. Blood TCR repertoires of 5 or 6 healthy adults were deeply sequenced to estimate repertoire size and the extent of clonotype sharing between individuals. To increase sequencing depth and limit assay-specific biases, different laboratories used diverse techniques to prepare libraries and sequence TCR repertoires. Per donor, leukapheresis produced somewhere between about 0.94 and 9 billion PBMCs.

From V the trimming removes 6 bases and from J it removes 6 bases, while the gene matches leave 10 bases of the junction unaccounted for. The CDR1 and CDR2 encoded by the germline V gene are MNHEY and SVGAGI. From its cysteine to its phenylalanine, the CDR3 spans 15 amino acids. The entry retains the CDR3 DNA only, 45 bases that are in frame from base 1. Donors were healthy HIV-negative adults with no recently reported acute infections or vaccinations. Every donor was a Caucasian adult living in Nashville, Tennessee, USA. CD4+ T cells were enriched by magnetic negative selection, after which naive cells were positively selected on CD45RA and the negative fraction was taken as the memory subset. After blood collection by leukapheresis, PBMCs were isolated using Ficoll-Histopaque density gradient centrifugation and then cryopreserved in the vapor phase of liquid nitrogen. Purity and quantity of every magnetically sorted T cell population were checked by analytical flow cytometry. Genomic DNA was isolated from every sorted fraction and measured by UV absorbance on a Nanodrop 2000c.

Beyond this particular receptor, the publication reports: Estimated clonotype richness was generally larger for naive than for memory subsets. Incomplete sequencing was indicated by rarefaction of sorted-subset datasets, despite the large sequencing depth. Because the study included only a small number of donors, the genetic and exposure-history diversity represented was limited. Across a few donors, 5% to 6% of naive CD4, approximately 3.6% of naive CD8, 2% to 2.5% of memory CD4, and about 0.44% of memory CD8 clonotypes were shared. Compared with non-shared clonotypes, clonotypes shared by all four sorted-subset donors had higher generation probabilities. Sampling was restricted to blood, and TCR repertoires in tissue are likely to differ from TCR repertoires in blood. Pairwise subsampling led to the expectation that sequencing depth would affect the degree of clonotype sharing among donors.

Sequenced input: naive CD4+ T cells from PBMCs. In light of the paper, this sample's cell subset or site label describes: CD45RA+ positively selected. The receptor was isolated from a man aged 18 to 35 in good health. Some clones in this sample may be carry-over from other donors' samples. Here the chain combines TRBV6-5 and TRBJ2-1; 8 central bases correspond to TRBD1. CDR3 region: CASRLNRDRLNEQFF. The DNA sequence is given as TGTGCCAGCAGGCTCAACCGGGACAGGCTCAATGAGCAGTTCTTC.